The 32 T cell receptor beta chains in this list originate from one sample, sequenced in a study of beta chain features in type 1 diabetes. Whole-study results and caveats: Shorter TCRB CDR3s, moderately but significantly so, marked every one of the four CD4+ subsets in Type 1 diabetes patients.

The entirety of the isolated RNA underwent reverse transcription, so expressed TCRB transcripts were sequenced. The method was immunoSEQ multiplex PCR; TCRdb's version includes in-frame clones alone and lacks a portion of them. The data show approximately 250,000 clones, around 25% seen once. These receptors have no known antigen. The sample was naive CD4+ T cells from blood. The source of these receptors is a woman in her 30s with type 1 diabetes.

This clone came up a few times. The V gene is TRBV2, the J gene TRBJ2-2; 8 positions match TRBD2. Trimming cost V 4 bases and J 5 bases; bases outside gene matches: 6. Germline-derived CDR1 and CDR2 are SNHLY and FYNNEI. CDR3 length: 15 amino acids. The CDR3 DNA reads TGTGCCAGCAGTGGGGTTAGCGGGACTACCGGGGAGCTGTTTTTT. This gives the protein CASSGVSGTTGELFF.

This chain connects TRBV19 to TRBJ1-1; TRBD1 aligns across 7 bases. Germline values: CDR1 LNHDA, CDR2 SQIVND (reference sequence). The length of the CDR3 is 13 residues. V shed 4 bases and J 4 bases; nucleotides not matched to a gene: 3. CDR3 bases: TGTGCCAGTAGTACCACAGGGGTCACTGAAGCTTTCTTT. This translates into CASSTTGVTEAFF.

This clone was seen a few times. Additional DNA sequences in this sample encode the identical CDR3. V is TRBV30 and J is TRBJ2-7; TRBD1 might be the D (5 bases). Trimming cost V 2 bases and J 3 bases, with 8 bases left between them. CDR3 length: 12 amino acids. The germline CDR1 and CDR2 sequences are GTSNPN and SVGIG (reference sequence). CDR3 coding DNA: TGTGCCTGGAGTACGCAGGGCTACGAGCAGTACTTC. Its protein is CAWSTQGYEQYF.

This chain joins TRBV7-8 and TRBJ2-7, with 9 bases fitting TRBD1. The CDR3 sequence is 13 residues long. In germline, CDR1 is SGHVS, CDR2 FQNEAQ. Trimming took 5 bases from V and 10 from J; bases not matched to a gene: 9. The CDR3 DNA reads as TGTGCCAGCAGCCTCGGGGACAGGGTCGGCCAGTACTTC. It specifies CASSLGDRVGQYF. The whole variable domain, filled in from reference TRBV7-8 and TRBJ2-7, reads GAGVSQSPRYKVAKRGQDVALRCDPISGHVSLFWYQQALGQGPEFLTYFQNEAQLDKSGLPSDRFFAERPEGSVSTLKIQRTQQEDSAVYLCASSLGDRVGQYFGPGTRLTVT.

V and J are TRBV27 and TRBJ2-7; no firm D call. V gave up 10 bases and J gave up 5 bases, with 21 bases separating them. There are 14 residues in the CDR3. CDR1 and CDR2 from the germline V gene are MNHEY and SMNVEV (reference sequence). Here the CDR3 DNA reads TGTGCCAATCAACCGCCGCTAGAAGGAGACGAGCAGTACTTC. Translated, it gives CANQPPLEGDEQYF.

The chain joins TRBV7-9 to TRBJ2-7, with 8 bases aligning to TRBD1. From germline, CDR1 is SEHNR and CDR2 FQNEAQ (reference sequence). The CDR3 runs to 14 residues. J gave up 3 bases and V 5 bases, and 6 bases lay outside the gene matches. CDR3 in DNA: TGTGCCAGCAGCCGTTTCGGACAGGGCTACGAGCAGTACTTC. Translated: CASSRFGQGYEQYF.

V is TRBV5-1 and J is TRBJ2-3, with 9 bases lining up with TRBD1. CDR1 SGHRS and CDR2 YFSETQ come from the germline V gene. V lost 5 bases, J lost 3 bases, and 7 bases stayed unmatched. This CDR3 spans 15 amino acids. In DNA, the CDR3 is TGCGCCAGCAGGACCCCGACAGGGGGGACAGATACGCAGTATTTT. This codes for CASRTPTGGTDTQYF. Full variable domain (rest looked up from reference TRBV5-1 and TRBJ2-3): KAGVTQTPRYLIKTRGQQVTLSCSPISGHRSVSWYQQTPGQGLQFLFEYFSETQRNKGNFPGRFSGRQFSNSRSEMNVSTLELGDSALYLCASRTPTGGTDTQYFGPGTRLTVL.

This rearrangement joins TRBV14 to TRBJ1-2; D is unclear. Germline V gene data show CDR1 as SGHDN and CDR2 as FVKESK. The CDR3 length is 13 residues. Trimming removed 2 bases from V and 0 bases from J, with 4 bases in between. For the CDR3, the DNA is TGTGCCAGCAGCCAAACAGCTAACTATGGCTACACCTTC. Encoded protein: CASSQTANYGYTF.

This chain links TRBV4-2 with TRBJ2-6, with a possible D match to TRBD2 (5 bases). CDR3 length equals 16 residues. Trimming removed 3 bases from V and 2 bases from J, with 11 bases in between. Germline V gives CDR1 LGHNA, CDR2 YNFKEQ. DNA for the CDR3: TGTGCCAGCAGCCAGGACCCGGAGGCTGGGGCCAACGTCCTGACTTTC. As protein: CASSQDPEAGANVLTF.

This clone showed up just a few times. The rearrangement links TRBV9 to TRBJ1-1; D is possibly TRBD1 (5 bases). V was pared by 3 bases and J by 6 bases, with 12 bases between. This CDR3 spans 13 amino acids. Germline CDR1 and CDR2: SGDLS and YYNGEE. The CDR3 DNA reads TGTGCCAGCAGCGGGGGACTTGGCGCTGAAGCTTTCTTT. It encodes CASSGGLGAEAFF.

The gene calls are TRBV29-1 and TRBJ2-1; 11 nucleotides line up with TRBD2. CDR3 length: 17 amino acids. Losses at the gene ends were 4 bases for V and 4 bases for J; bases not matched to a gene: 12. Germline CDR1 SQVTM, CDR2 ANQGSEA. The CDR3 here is CSVVRSWLAGGYNEQFF. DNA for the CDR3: TGCAGCGTTGTTCGGTCTTGGCTAGCGGGAGGATACAATGAGCAGTTCTTC.

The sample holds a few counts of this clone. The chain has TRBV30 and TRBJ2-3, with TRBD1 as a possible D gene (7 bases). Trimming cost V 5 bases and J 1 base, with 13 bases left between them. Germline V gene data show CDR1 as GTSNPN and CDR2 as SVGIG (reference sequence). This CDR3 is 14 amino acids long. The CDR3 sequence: CAWDQGGGTDTQYF. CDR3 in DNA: TGTGCCTGGGACCAGGGGGGTGGCACAGATACGCAGTATTTT.

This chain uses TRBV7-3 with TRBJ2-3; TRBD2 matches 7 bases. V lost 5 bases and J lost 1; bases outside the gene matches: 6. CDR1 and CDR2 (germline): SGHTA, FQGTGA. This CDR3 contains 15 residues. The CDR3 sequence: CASSTRESGTDTQYF. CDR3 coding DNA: TGTGCCAGCAGCACGCGGGAGTCGGGCACAGATACGCAGTATTTT.

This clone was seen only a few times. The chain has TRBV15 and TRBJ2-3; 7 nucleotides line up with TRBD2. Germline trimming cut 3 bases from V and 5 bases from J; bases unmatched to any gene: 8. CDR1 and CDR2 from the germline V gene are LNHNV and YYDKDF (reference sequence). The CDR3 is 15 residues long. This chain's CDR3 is CATSRGGELQDTQYF. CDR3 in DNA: TGTGCCACCAGCAGGGGGGGGGAACTTCAAGATACGCAGTATTTT.

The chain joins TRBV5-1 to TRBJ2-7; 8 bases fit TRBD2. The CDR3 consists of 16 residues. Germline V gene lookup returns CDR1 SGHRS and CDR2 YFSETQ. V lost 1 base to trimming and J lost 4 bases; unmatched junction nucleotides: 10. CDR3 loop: CASSLYGRASPYEQYF. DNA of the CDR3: TGCGCCAGCAGCTTGTACGGGAGGGCCTCCCCTTACGAGCAGTACTTC.

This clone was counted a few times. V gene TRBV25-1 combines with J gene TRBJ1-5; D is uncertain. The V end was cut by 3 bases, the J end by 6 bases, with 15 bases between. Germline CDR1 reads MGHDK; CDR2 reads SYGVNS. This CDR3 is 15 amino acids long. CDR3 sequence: CASSDFTALGQPQHF. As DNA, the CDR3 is TGTGCCAGCAGTGATTTTACAGCTTTGGGTCAGCCCCAGCATTTT.

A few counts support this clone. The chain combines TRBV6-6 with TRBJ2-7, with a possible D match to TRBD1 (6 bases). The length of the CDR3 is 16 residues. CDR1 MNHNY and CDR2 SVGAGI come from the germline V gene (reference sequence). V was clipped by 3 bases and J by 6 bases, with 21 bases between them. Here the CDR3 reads CASSYGTGFPNLEQYF. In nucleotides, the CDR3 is TGTGCCAGCAGTTATGGCACAGGGTTCCCTAACCTCGAGCAGTACTTC.

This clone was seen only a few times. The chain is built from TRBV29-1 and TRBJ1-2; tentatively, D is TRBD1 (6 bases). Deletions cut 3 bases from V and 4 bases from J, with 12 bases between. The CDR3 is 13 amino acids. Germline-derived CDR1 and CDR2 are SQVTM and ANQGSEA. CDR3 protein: CSVEGGQTYGYTF. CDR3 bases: TGCAGCGTTGAGGGGGGGCAGACCTATGGCTACACCTTC.

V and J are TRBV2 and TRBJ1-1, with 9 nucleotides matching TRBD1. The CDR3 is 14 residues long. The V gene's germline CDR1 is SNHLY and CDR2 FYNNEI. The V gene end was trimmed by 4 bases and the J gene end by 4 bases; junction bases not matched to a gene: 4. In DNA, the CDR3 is TGTGCCAGCAGTGGGACAGGGGTAATCACTGAAGCTTTCTTT. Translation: CASSGTGVITEAFF.

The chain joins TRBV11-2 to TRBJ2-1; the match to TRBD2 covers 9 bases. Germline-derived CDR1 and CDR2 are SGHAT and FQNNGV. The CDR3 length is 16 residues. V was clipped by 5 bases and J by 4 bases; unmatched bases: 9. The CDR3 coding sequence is TGTGCCAGCAGCCTAGCGGGACTGGTATATTACAATGAGCAGTTCTTC. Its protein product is CASSLAGLVYYNEQFF.

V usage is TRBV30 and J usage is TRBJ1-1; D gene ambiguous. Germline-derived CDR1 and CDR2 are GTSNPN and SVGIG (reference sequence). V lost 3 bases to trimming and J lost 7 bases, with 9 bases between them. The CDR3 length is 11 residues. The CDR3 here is CAWRGVVEAFF. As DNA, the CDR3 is TGTGCCTGGAGGGGAGTAGTTGAAGCTTTCTTT.

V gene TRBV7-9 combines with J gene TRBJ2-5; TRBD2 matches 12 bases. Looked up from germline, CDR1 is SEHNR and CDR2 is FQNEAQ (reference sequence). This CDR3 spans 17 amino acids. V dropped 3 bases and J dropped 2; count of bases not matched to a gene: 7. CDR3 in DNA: TGTGCCAGCAGCTTCAGACTAGCGGGGGCACAACAAGAGACCCAGTACTTC. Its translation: CASSFRLAGAQQETQYF.

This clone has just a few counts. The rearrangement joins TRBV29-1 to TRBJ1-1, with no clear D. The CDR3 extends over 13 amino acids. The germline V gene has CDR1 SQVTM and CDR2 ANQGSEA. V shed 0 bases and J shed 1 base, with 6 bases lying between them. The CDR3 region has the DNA TGCAGCGTTGAAGAAACTTCGAACACTGAAGCTTTCTTT. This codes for CSVEETSNTEAFF.

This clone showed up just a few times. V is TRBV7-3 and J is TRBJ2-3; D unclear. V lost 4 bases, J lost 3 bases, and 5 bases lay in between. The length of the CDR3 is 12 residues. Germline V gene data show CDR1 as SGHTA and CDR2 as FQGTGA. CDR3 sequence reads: CASSSQTDTQYF. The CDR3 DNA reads TGTGCCAGCAGCTCCCAGACAGATACGCAGTATTTT.

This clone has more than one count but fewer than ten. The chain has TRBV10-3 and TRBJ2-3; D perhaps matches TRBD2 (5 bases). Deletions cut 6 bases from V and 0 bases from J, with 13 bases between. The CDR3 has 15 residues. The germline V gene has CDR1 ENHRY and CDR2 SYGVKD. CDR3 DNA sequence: TGTGCCATCAGAGGACTGCCGGGTAGCACAGATACGCAGTATTTT. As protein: CAIRGLPGSTDTQYF.

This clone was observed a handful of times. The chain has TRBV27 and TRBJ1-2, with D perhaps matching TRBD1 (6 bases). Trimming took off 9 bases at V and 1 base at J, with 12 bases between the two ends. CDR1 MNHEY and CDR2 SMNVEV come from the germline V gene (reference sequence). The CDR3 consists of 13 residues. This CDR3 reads CAREDSNNYGYTF. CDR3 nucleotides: TGTGCCAGGGAGGACAGCAATAACTATGGCTACACCTTC.

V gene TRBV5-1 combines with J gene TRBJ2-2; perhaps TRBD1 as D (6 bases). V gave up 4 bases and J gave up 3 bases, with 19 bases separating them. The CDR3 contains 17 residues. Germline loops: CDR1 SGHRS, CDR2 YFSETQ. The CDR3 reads CASSAQPGQRDTGELFF. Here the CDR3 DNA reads TGCGCCAGCAGCGCGCAGCCGGGACAAAGAGACACCGGGGAGCTGTTTTTT.

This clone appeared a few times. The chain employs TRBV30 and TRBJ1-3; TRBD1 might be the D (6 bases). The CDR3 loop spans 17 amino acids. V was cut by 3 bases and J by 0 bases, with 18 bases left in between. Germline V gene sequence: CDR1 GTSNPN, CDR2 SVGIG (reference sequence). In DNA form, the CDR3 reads TGTGCCTGGAGCCACCGCCGGGACACCTACTCTGGAAACACCATATATTTT. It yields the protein CAWSHRRDTYSGNTIYF.

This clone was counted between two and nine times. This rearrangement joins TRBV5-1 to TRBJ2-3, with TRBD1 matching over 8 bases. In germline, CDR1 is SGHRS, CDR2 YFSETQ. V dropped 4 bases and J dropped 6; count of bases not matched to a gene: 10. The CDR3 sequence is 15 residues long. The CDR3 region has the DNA TGCGCCAGCAGCATACCGGGACAGGTGGCCGATACGCAGTATTTT. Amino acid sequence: CASSIPGQVADTQYF.

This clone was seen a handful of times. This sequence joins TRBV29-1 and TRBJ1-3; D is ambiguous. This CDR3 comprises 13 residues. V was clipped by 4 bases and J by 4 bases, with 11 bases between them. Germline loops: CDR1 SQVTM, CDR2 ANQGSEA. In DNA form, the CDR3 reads TGCAGCGTTGGGCATCAGTGGGGAAACACCATATATTTT. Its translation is CSVGHQWGNTIYF.

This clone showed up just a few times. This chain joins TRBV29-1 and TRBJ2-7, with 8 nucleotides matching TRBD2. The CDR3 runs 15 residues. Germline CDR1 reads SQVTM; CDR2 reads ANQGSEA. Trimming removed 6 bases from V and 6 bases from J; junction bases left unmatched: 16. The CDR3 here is CSVPRASGRFGEQYF. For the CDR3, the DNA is TGCAGCGTGCCCCGCGCTAGCGGGCGTTTCGGCGAGCAGTACTTC.

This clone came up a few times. The CDR3: CASSNRWDRTSGANVLTF. Written as DNA, the CDR3 is TGTGCCAGCAGCAACCGCTGGGACAGGACCTCTGGGGCCAACGTCCTGACTTTC. The V and J genes are TRBV7-9 and TRBJ2-6; TRBD1 aligns across 8 bases. Germline V gene data show CDR1 as SEHNR and CDR2 as FQNEAQ (reference sequence). The CDR3 consists of 18 residues. Trimming took 5 bases from V and 0 from J; bases not matched to a gene: 9.